This TCR beta chain was captured by sequencing in a study of T cell repertoires in cytomegalovirus infection. On the study more broadly: Carrying CMV and the relevant HLA type showed in public TCR beta signatures.

Whole-study results and caveats: Carriers of CMV plus the relevant HLA were identified by cumulative public TCR beta family frequency. HLA-C-restricted CMV clonotypes gave the most frequent clonotype in two of eight donors.

TCRdb re-called the reads through MiXCR, storing one row per CDR3 protein. The sample lists hundreds of thousands of distinct CDR3 sequences; about a sixth were seen once. J gave up 0 bases and V 5 bases, and 7 bases lay outside the gene matches. The germline V gene has CDR1 SGHTA and CDR2 FQGNSA. The length of the CDR3 is 15 residues. This clonotype was recorded a few times. The antigen is not known. Sequencing was done on a sample of PBMCs. This rearrangement joins TRBV7-2 to TRBJ2-7, with 7 bases matching TRBD1. This receptor was obtained from a human donor in good health (CMV status not recorded). Some clones in this sample may be carry-over from other donors' samples. Written as DNA, the CDR3 is TGTGCCAGCAGCCTAAAGGGGACAGACTCCTACGAGCAGTACTTC. Translation gives CASSLKGTDSYEQYF.